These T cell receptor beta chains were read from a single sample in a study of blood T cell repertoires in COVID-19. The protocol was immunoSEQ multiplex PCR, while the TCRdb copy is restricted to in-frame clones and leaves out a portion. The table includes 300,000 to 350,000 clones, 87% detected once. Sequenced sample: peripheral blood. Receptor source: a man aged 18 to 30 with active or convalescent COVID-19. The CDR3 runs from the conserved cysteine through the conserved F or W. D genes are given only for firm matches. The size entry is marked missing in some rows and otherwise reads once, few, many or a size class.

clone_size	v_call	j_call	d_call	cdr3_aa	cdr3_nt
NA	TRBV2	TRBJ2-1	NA	CASSGLNNEQFF	TGTGCCAGCAGTGGACTAAACAATGAGCAGTTCTTC
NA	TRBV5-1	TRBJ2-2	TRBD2	CASSPGGIPGELFF	TGCGCCAGCAGCCCGGGGGGGATTCCCGGGGAGCTGTTTTTT
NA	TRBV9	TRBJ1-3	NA	CASSVGQAPIYF	TGTGCCAGCAGCGTAGGACAGGCCCCCATATATTTT
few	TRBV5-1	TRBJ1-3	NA	CASSLAGSGNTIYF	TGCGCCAGCAGCTTGGCGGGTTCGGGAAACACCATATATTTT
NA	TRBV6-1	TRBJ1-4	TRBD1	CASSEMGQGDEKLFF	TGTGCCAGCAGTGAAATGGGACAGGGGGATGAAAAACTGTTTTTT
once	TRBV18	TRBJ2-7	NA	CASSTGAQGVYEQYF	TGTGCCAGCTCTACGGGGGCCCAGGGGGTCTACGAGCAGTACTTC
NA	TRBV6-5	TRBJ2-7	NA	CASIDGSGEQYF	TGTGCCAGCATCGATGGCAGCGGCGAGCAGTACTTC
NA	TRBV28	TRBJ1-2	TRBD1	CASSSTGYGYTF	TGTGCCAGCAGTTCGACAGGGTATGGCTACACCTTC
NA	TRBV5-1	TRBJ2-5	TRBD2	CASSPKGLAGLHQETQYF	TGCGCCAGCAGCCCCAAGGGACTAGCGGGACTCCACCAAGAGACCCAGTACTTC
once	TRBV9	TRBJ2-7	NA	CASSAEGGWTYEQYF	TGTGCCAGCAGCGCCGAGGGAGGTTGGACCTACGAGCAGTACTTC
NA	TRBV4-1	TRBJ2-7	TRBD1	CASSLRQGREQYF	TGCGCCAGCAGCCTGAGACAGGGCAGGGAGCAGTACTTC
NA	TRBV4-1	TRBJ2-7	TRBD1	CASSQDFRQGRREQYF	TGCGCCAGCAGCCAAGATTTCCGACAGGGGAGGCGTGAGCAGTACTTC
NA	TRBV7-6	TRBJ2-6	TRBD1	CASSQGAPQGTGANVLTF	TGTGCCAGCAGCCAAGGAGCCCCACAGGGGACTGGGGCCAACGTCCTGACTTTC
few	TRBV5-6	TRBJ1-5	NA	CASSSRTRGFSNQPQHF	TGTGCCAGCAGCTCCAGGACTCGGGGGTTTAGCAATCAGCCCCAGCATTTT
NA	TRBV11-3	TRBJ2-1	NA	CASSLGLPGNEQFF	TGTGCCAGCAGCTTAGGTCTGCCGGGGAATGAGCAGTTCTTC
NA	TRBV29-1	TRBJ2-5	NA	CSAGRGMYQETQYF	TGCAGCGCCGGAAGGGGGATGTACCAAGAGACCCAGTACTTC
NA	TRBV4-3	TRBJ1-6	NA	CASSQEWGRDNSPLHF	TGCGCCAGCAGCCAAGAATGGGGCAGAGATAATTCACCCCTCCACTTT
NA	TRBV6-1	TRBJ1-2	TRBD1	CASSEGQGYGYTF	TGTGCCAGCAGTGAAGGACAGGGCTATGGCTACACCTTC
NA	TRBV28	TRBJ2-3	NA	CASSLYDRSTSTDTQYF	TGTGCCAGCAGTTTATATGACAGGTCGACTAGCACAGATACGCAGTATTTT
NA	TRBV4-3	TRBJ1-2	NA	CASSQARSYGYTF	TGCGCCAGCAGCCAAGCTAGGAGCTATGGCTACACCTTC
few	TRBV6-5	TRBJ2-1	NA	CASSYRAEDYNEQFF	TGTGCCAGCAGTTACCGCGCGGAAGACTACAATGAGCAGTTCTTC
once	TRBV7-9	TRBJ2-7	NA	CASSRSGAEQYF	TGTGCCAGCAGCCGATCGGGAGCAGAGCAGTACTTC
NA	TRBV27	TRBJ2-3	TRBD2	CASSLHRTSESTDTQYF	TGTGCCAGCAGTCTCCACCGGACTAGCGAGAGCACAGATACGCAGTATTTT
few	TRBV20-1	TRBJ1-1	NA	CSASGQGNTEAFF	TGCAGTGCTAGTGGGCAGGGTAACACTGAAGCTTTCTTT
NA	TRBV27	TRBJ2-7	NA	CASSFFGQGAYEQYF	NA
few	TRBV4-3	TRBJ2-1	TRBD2	CASSQALAGGPFLIF	TGCGCCAGCAGCCAAGCACTAGCGGGGGGGCCCTTTCTAATCTTC
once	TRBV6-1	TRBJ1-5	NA	CASSEVFLGRSMQPQHF	TGTGCCAGCAGTGAAGTGTTTCTGGGGCGGAGTATGCAGCCCCAGCATTTT
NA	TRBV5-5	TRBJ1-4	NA	CASSPGTMGLEKLFF	TGTGCCAGCAGCCCCGGGACAATGGGTCTTGAAAAACTGTTTTTT
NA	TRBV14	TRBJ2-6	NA	CASSQDVRALSGANVLTF	TGTGCCAGCAGCCAAGATGTCAGGGCACTCTCTGGGGCCAACGTCCTGACTTTC
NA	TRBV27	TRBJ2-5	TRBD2	CASSLIRAGGPRETQYF	TGTGCCAGCAGTTTAATAAGAGCGGGAGGGCCACGAGAGACCCAGTACTTC
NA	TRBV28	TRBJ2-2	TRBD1	CATRGLDTGELFF	TGTGCCACCAGGGGGCTGGACACCGGGGAGCTGTTTTTT
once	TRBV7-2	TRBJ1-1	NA	CASSLDRNTEAFF	TGTGCCAGCAGCCTGGACAGGAACACTGAAGCTTTCTTT
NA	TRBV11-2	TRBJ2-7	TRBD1	CASSLGTGVYEQYF	TGTGCCAGCAGCTTAGGGACAGGGGTCTACGAGCAGTACTTC
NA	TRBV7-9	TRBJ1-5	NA	CASSLPDQPQHF	TGTGCCAGCAGCTTACCAGATCAGCCCCAGCATTTT
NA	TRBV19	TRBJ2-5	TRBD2	CASSPTSSPVETQYF	TGTGCCAGTAGTCCGACTAGCAGCCCGGTAGAGACCCAGTACTTC
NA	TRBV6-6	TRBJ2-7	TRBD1	CASSITDRGFYEQYF	TGTGCCAGCAGTATAACGGACAGGGGGTTCTACGAGCAGTACTTC
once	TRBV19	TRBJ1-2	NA	CASSLTVGAYGYTF	TGTGCCAGTAGTCTAACCGTCGGAGCCTATGGCTACACCTTC
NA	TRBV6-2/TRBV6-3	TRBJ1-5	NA	CASSYSTGRGGHQPQHF	TGTGCCAGCAGTTACTCGACTGGGAGGGGGGGACATCAGCCCCAGCATTTT
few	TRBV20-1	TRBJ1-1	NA	CSASWGRRTEAFF	TGCAGTGCTAGTTGGGGGAGGAGGACTGAAGCTTTCTTT
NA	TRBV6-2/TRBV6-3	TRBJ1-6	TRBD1	CASSSGQGYSPLHF	TGTGCCAGCAGCTCCGGACAGGGATATTCACCCCTCCACTTT
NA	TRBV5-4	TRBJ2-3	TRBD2	CASSPKGAGGDTQYF	TGTGCCAGCAGCCCCAAAGGAGCGGGGGGTGATACGCAGTATTTT
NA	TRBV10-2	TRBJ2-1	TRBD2	CASSDLAGGLHRNEQFF	TGCGCCAGCAGTGACCTAGCGGGAGGACTTCACAGGAATGAGCAGTTCTTC
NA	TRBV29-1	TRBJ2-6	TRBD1	CSVDSQGSGANVLTF	TGCAGCGTTGACTCACAGGGGTCTGGGGCCAACGTCCTGACTTTC
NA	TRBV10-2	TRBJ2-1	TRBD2	CASKGTRVGEQFF	TGCGCCAGCAAAGGGACTAGGGTTGGTGAGCAGTTCTTC
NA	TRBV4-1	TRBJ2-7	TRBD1	CASSHAPGTGEVEQYF	TGCGCCAGCAGCCACGCCCCCGGGACAGGGGAGGTCGAGCAGTACTTC
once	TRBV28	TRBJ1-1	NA	CASSSPGDTEAFF	TGTGCCAGCAGTTCTCCAGGGGACACTGAAGCTTTCTTT
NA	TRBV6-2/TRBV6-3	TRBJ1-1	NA	CASSFRLSTEAFF	TGTGCCAGCAGTTTTAGACTCTCCACTGAAGCTTTCTTT
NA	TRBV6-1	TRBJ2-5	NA	CASSEAVGRQETQYF	TGTGCCAGCAGTGAGGCGGTCGGTCGGCAAGAGACCCAGTACTTC
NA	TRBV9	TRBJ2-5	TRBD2	CASSVGTSGGAPTTQYF	TGTGCCAGCAGCGTAGGGACTAGCGGGGGGGCACCCACAACCCAGTACTTC
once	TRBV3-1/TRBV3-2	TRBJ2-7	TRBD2	CASSSIAGGVDEQYF	TGTGCCAGCAGTTCCATAGCGGGAGGGGTGGACGAGCAGTACTTC
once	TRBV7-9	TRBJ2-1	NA	CASSLQRRDNEQFF	TGTGCCAGCAGCTTACAGCGGAGGGACAATGAGCAGTTCTTC
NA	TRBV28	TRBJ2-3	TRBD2	CASSLPSLAGDLDTQYF	TGTGCCAGCAGTTTACCCTCACTAGCGGGAGACCTAGATACGCAGTATTTT
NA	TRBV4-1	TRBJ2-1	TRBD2	CASSQVTSGVNEQFF	TGCGCCAGCAGCCAAGTTACTAGCGGGGTCAATGAGCAGTTCTTC